The 29 T cell receptor beta chains in this list originate from one sample, sequenced in a study of blood T cell repertoires in COVID-19 (TCRdb year 2020). Library preparation used the immunoSEQ multiplex PCR assay. In its TCRdb copy, this immuneACCESS table keeps in-frame sequences only and misses some clones. Where compared with another copy, unresolved V genes explain less than half of these, and the others have no known cause. Counted in this sample were 240,000 or so clones; about 90% of them appeared once. More than 2.5% of the sample rests with the top ten. Material: peripheral blood. The receptors shown here come from a woman between 25 and 40 years old who had recovered from COVID-19.

The chain recombines TRBV27 with TRBJ2-7, with TRBD2 matching 8 bases. From germline, CDR1 is MNHEY and CDR2 SMNVEV (reference sequence). The CDR3 has 14 amino acids. The junction had 5 bases not matched to a gene; V was cut back by 4 bases and J by 3 bases. CDR3 loop: CASSSGGGLYEQYF. CDR3 sequence (DNA): TGTGCCAGCAGTTCGGGCGGGGGGCTCTACGAGCAGTACTTC.

The chain is built from TRBV30 and TRBJ1-1; TRBD1 matches at 8 bases. Germline V gives CDR1 GTSNPN, CDR2 SVGIG (reference sequence). V trimming: 0 bases; J trimming: 3 bases; junction bases outside the gene matches: 9. CDR3 length: 16 amino acids. The CDR3 reads CAWSVTGVGLDTEAFF. For the CDR3, the DNA is TGTGCCTGGAGTGTGACAGGGGTAGGTTTGGACACTGAAGCTTTCTTT.

The chain joins TRBV19 to TRBJ1-5, with D possibly TRBD1 on 5 matching bases. V shed 4 bases and J shed 2 bases, with 12 bases lying between them. Germline CDR1 reads LNHDA; CDR2 reads SQIVND (reference sequence). CDR3 length equals 15 residues. As DNA, the CDR3 is TGTGCCAGTAGTACCGTTTGGGGGGGCAATCAGCCCCAGCATTTT. The encoded protein is CASSTVWGGNQPQHF.

This sequence joins TRBV4-1 and TRBJ2-7, with D hard to call. Trimming left V 4 bases short and J 3 bases short, with 19 bases between. This CDR3 has 16 residues. Per germline, CDR1 MGHRA and CDR2 YSYEKL. The chain's CDR3 is CASSLPHWSALYEQYF. The CDR3 nucleotides read TGCGCCAGCAGCCTCCCCCATTGGTCTGCGCTCTACGAGCAGTACTTC.

J is TRBJ2-7 and V is TRBV3-1 (or the pseudogene TRBV3-2); 7 positions match TRBD1. Per the germline V gene, CDR1 is LGHDT and CDR2 is YNNKEL (reference sequence). CDR3 length: 14 amino acids. The V segment lost 4 bases and the J segment 0 bases; nucleotides outside the gene matches: 3. CDR3: CASSRGQYSYEQYF. In DNA, the CDR3 is TGTGCCAGCAGCCGGGGACAGTACTCCTACGAGCAGTACTTC.

This clone has just one count. The chain carries TRBV7-9 and TRBJ1-3, with D unresolved. CDR3 length: 11 residues. V lost 1 base to trimming and J lost 10 bases, with 5 bases between them. Germline V gives CDR1 SEHNR, CDR2 FQNEAQ (reference sequence). This CDR3 is CASSLEHTIYF. The CDR3 DNA is TGTGCCAGCAGCTTAGAGCATACCATATATTTT.

The rearrangement links TRBV7-3 to TRBJ2-5; 9 bases are a match to TRBD2. Germline V gene lookup returns CDR1 SGHTA and CDR2 FQGTGA. The trim removed 5 bases at V and 5 bases at J, leaving 3 bases unmatched. The CDR3 runs 13 residues. The CDR3 region is CASSLRGGETQYF. The CDR3, as DNA: TGTGCCAGCAGCCTGCGGGGGGGTGAGACCCAGTACTTC.

V gene TRBV5-1 combines with J gene TRBJ2-5; 7 bases line up with TRBD1. The CDR3 runs 15 residues. V lost 4 bases, J lost 4 bases, and 10 bases stayed unmatched. The V gene's germline CDR1 is SGHRS and CDR2 YFSETQ. Here the CDR3 reads CASSPEGDRVETQYF. As DNA, the CDR3 is TGCGCCAGCAGCCCGGAAGGAGACAGGGTAGAGACCCAGTACTTC.

The table lists this clone with a count of one. This chain's CDR3 is CASSVAQTVISYEQYF. Written as DNA, the CDR3 is TGTGCCAGCAGCGTAGCGCAGACAGTGATCTCCTACGAGCAGTACTTC. J is TRBJ2-7 and V is TRBV9; D possibly corresponds to TRBD1 (5 bases). Trimming shortened V by 0 bases and J by 0 bases, and 13 bases separated the two germline ends. The CDR3 covers 16 residues. In germline, CDR1 is SGDLS, CDR2 YYNGEE.

Concerning this clone: The same CDR3 arises from other DNA sequences in this sample as well. The genes are TRBV18 and TRBJ2-5; maybe TRBD2 (6 bases). With 3 bases removed from V and 5 bases from J, the gap between germline ends came to 7 bases. This CDR3 contains 12 residues. Per germline, CDR1 KGHSH and CDR2 LQKENI. The CDR3 spells CASSPRGETQYF. Written as DNA, the CDR3 is TGTGCCAGCTCACCCCGGGGGGAGACCCAGTACTTC.

This clone was detected only once. This chain uses TRBV6-5 with TRBJ1-1; 9 bases align to TRBD1. Trimming at V came to 5 bases and at J to 4 bases, leaving 5 bases not matched to a gene. Per the germline V gene, CDR1 is MNHEY and CDR2 is SVGAGI. The CDR3 length is 14 residues. The CDR3 region is CASSQPGQGTEAFF. CDR3 nucleotide sequence: TGTGCCAGCAGTCAACCGGGACAGGGCACTGAAGCTTTCTTT.

The V call is TRBV24-1, the J call TRBJ2-1, with 7 bases lining up with TRBD1. After removal of 7 bases from V and 5 bases from J, the junction contained 7 bases not matched to a gene. The CDR3 covers 14 residues. Germline CDR1 is KGHDR and CDR2 is SFDVKD. CDR3 amino acids: CATSTGVGDNEQFF. CDR3 DNA: TGTGCCACCAGCACAGGGGTGGGTGACAATGAGCAGTTCTTC.

This clone was seen a handful of times. The genes are TRBV2 and TRBJ2-2; D not certain. Trimming pared 8 bases from V and 0 bases from J, leaving 10 bases between. The CDR3 spans 14 residues. Germline CDR1 is SNHLY and CDR2 is FYNNEI. For the CDR3, the DNA is TGTGCCAGCGCCGTCAGATCGAACACCGGGGAGCTGTTTTTT. Amino acids: CASAVRSNTGELFF.

The chain combines TRBV24-1 with TRBJ2-2; 11 bases align to TRBD2. Germline lookup yields CDR1 KGHDR and CDR2 SFDVKD. Trimming removed 5 bases from V and 1 base from J; junction bases left unmatched: 8. The CDR3 sequence is 18 residues long. The CDR3 DNA follows: TGTGCCACCAGTGGTTCCTCACTAGCGGGGGAGAACACCGGGGAGCTGTTTTTT. Translating gives CATSGSSLAGENTGELFF.

The chain carries TRBV5-1 and TRBJ2-1; D ambiguous. V dropped 0 bases and J dropped 3 bases, with 10 bases sitting between them. Germline V gene sequence: CDR1 SGHRS, CDR2 YFSETQ. The CDR3 contains 15 residues. CDR3 in amino acids: CASSLARSGYNEQFF. CDR3 nucleotides: TGCGCCAGCAGCTTGGCTAGATCGGGCTACAATGAGCAGTTCTTC.

The chain has TRBV5-1 and TRBJ2-7; D gene uncertain. CDR3 size: 14 residues. CDR1 is SGHRS, CDR2 YFSETQ, per germline. Trimming took 5 bases from V and 4 from J, leaving 16 bases between them. CDR3 sequence reads: CASRGSPHSYEQYF. Here the CDR3 DNA reads TGCGCCAGCAGGGGCTCTCCCCACTCTTACGAGCAGTACTTC.

This chain links TRBV2 with TRBJ1-2, with D maybe TRBD1 (6 bases). Trimming took 7 bases from V and 0 from J, leaving 12 bases between them. Germline CDR1 SNHLY, CDR2 FYNNEI. CDR3 size: 14 residues. The CDR3 DNA is TGTGCCAGCAACCAGGGGACCACTAACTATGGCTACACCTTC. This sequence encodes CASNQGTTNYGYTF.

The chain combines TRBV6-5 with TRBJ1-1, with D tentatively TRBD1 (5 bases). V gave up 5 bases and J gave up 1 base, with 8 bases separating them. This CDR3 is 13 amino acids long. Germline CDR1 reads MNHEY; CDR2 reads SVGAGI. CDR3 amino acids: CASSMTANTEAFF. CDR3 nucleotide sequence: TGTGCCAGCAGTATGACAGCGAACACTGAAGCTTTCTTT.

For the CDR3, the DNA is TGTGCCAGCAGTGACGACAGGGGACTTTACAATGAGCAGTTCTTC. Encoded protein: CASSDDRGLYNEQFF. The gene calls are TRBV6-1 and TRBJ2-1, with 8 nucleotides matching TRBD1. The CDR3 is 15 residues long. Looked up from germline, CDR1 is MNHNS and CDR2 is SASEGT. J lost 4 bases, V lost 3 bases, and 5 bases had no gene match.

This clone came up once. The chain has TRBV7-2 and TRBJ1-1; D is undetermined. The germline V gene encodes CDR1 SGHTA and CDR2 FQGNSA. V lost 5 bases and J lost 5, with 12 bases in between. This CDR3 is built from 13 residues. The CDR3 nucleotides read TGTGCCAGCAGCCCAGGTGGGCAGACTGAAGCTTTCTTT. Residues: CASSPGGQTEAFF.

The V gene is TRBV9, the J gene TRBJ1-2; possible D gene TRBD1, 5 bases. The germline V and J ends were trimmed by 3 bases and 8 bases, with 14 bases remaining between them. Germline assignment: CDR1 SGDLS and CDR2 YYNGEE. The CDR3 consists of 13 residues. The CDR3 region has the DNA TGTGCCAGCAGCGCCCTGGGAAAGGGGGGCTACACCTTC. Protein: CASSALGKGGYTF.

The V gene is TRBV2, the J gene TRBJ2-5; 7 nucleotides agree with TRBD2. The germline V gene encodes CDR1 SNHLY and CDR2 FYNNEI. There are 15 residues in the CDR3. After removal of 3 bases from V and 3 bases from J, the junction contained 7 bases not matched to a gene. CDR3 amino acids: CASSEFTGREETQYF. CDR3 DNA: TGTGCCAGCAGTGAGTTTACGGGGAGGGAAGAGACCCAGTACTTC. Combining the CDR3 with reference TRBV2 and TRBJ2-5 gives the whole variable domain EPEVTQTPSHQVTQMGQEVILRCVPISNHLYFYWYRQILGQKVEFLVSFYNNEISEKSEIFDDQFSVERPDGSNFTLKIRSTKLEDSAMYFCASSEFTGREETQYFGPGTRLLVL.

This clone was seen only once. The chain links TRBV18 to TRBJ2-7, with TRBD1 identical over 7 bases. This CDR3 has 14 amino acids. The germline CDR1 and CDR2 sequences are KGHSH and LQKENI. V lost 3 bases and J lost 2; bases outside the gene matches: 4. CDR3 residues: CASSPDRNPYEQYF. The DNA for the CDR3 is TGTGCCAGCTCACCGGACAGGAACCCCTACGAGCAGTACTTC.

There are a few counts of this clone. The rearrangement links TRBV7-2 to TRBJ2-7; no clear D gene. The germline CDR1 and CDR2 sequences are SGHTA and FQGNSA. Trimming removed 2 bases from V and 0 bases from J, with 14 bases in between. There are 16 residues in the CDR3. The CDR3 DNA reads TGTGCCAGCAGCTTAAAGTCGAGTCCTAACTCCTACGAGCAGTACTTC. Residues: CASSLKSSPNSYEQYF.

V and J are TRBV15 and TRBJ1-1; TRBD1 is a possible D gene (5 bases). The CDR3 consists of 14 residues. V shed 2 bases and J shed 7 bases, with 14 bases lying between them. Germline-derived CDR1 and CDR2 are LNHNV and YYDKDF (reference sequence). The CDR3 region has the DNA TGTGCCACCAGCAGAACCGTAGGGGTGGGTGAAGCTTTCTTT. It is translated as CATSRTVGVGEAFF.

V usage is TRBV27 and J usage is TRBJ2-3; 9 bases are shared with TRBD1. The trim removed 5 bases at V and 4 bases at J, leaving 4 bases unmatched. CDR1 and CDR2 from the germline V gene are MNHEY and SMNVEV (reference sequence). The CDR3 is made up of 14 amino acids. The CDR3: CASSPWTGADTQYF. The CDR3 bases are TGTGCCAGCAGTCCTTGGACAGGGGCAGATACGCAGTATTTT.

The genes are TRBV10-3 and TRBJ1-1, with D unresolved. Germline assignment: CDR1 ENHRY and CDR2 SYGVKD. Trimming shortened V by 7 bases and J by 0 bases, and 9 bases separated the two germline ends. This CDR3 has 13 residues. CDR3: CAITRDMNTEAFF. CDR3 nucleotide sequence: TGTGCCATCACACGGGATATGAACACTGAAGCTTTCTTT.

The chain recombines TRBV29-1 with TRBJ1-2; tentatively, D is TRBD1 (5 bases). Trimming shortened V by 4 bases and J by 4 bases, and 13 bases separated the two germline ends. Germline V gene lookup returns CDR1 SQVTM and CDR2 ANQGSEA. CDR3 length: 13 residues. The CDR3 region is CSVGLGGIYGYTF. The CDR3 region has the DNA TGCAGCGTTGGGTTGGGGGGGATCTATGGCTACACCTTC.

This chain connects TRBV6-2 or TRBV6-3 to TRBJ1-5; a possible D gene is TRBD1 (6 bases). Germline loops: CDR1 MNHEY, CDR2 SVGEGT. Trimming cost V 2 bases and J 6 bases, with 20 bases left between them. The CDR3 covers 17 residues. The CDR3 reads CASSYAQQGRGAQPQHF. Here the CDR3 DNA reads TGTGCCAGCAGTTACGCTCAGCAGGGGCGCGGTGCTCAGCCCCAGCATTTT.